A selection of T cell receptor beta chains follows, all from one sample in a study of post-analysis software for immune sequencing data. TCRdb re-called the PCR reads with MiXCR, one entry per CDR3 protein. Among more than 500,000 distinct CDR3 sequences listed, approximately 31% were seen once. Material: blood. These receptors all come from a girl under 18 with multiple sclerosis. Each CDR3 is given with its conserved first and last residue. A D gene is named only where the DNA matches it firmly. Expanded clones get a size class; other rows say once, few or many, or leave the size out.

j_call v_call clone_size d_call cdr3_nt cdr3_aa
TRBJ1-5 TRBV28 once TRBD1 TGTGCCAGCAGTTCGGGACAGGGGCCGATTAGCAATCAGCCCCAGCATTTT CASSSGQGPISNQPQHF
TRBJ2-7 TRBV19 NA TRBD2 TGTGCCAGTAAGGCGTACCCTAGCGGGGAGGACGAGCAGTACTTC CASKAYPSGEDEQYF
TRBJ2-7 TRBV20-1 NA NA TGCAGTGCGGACCGGGACGCTTACTCCTACGAGCAGTACTTC CSADRDAYSYEQYF
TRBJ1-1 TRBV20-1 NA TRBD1 TGCAGTGCTAGAGTTGCAGGGGGCTTGAACACTGAAGCTTTCTTT CSARVAGGLNTEAFF
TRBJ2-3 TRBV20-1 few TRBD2 TGCAGTGCAAGACCTACCGGGGGGGCAACAGATACGCAGTATTTT CSARPTGGATDTQYF
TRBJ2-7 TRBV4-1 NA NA TGCGCCAGCAGCCAAGAGGCGGTGTTCTACGAGCAGTACTTC CASSQEAVFYEQYF
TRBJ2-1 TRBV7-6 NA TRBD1 TGTGCCAGCAGCCCCGGGACAGGGTTCTTCAATGAGCAGTTCTTC CASSPGTGFFNEQFF
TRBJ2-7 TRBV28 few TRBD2 TGTGCCAGCAGTTACGCGGGGGACCCCTACGAGCAGTACTTC CASSYAGDPYEQYF
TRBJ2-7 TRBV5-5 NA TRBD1 TGTGCCAGCAGCTGGGAGGACAGGGGCACCTACGAGCAGTACTTC CASSWEDRGTYEQYF
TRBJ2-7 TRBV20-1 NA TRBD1 TGCAGTGCTAGAGATCCCGCGACAGGGGGCTCCTACGAGCAGTACTTC CSARDPATGGSYEQYF
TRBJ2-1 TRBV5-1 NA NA TGCGCCAGCAGCTTGGAAGTCCTTCCTTCCTACAATGAGCAGTTCTTC CASSLEVLPSYNEQFF
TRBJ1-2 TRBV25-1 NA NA TGTGCCAGCAGCGGCACAGGGAATGGCTACACCTTC CASSGTGNGYTF
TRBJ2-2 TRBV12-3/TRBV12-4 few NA TGTGCCAGCAGTTTAATCGGGGGATGGGGCACCGGGGAGCTGTTTTTT CASSLIGGWGTGELFF
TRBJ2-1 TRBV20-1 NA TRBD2 TGCAGTGCTATAGGACTAGCGGGGTCACACAATGAGCAGTTCTTC CSAIGLAGSHNEQFF
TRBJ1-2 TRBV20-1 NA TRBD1 TGCAGTGCTAGAGATCAGGGGGCATCCTATGGCTACACCTTC CSARDQGASYGYTF